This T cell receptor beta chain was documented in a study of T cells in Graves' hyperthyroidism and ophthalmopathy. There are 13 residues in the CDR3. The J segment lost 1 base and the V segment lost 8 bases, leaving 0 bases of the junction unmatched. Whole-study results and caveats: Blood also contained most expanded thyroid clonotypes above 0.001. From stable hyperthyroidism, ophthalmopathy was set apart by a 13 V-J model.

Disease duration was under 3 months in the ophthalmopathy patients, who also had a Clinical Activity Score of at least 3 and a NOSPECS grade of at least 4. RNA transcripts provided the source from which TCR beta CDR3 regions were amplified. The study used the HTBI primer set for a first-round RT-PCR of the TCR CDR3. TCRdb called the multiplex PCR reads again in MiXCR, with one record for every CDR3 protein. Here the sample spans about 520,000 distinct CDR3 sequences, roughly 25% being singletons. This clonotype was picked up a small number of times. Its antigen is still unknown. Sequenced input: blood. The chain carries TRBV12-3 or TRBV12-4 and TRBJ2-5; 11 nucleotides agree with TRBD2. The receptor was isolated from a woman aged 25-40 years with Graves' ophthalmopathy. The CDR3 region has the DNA TGTGCCAGCGGGACTAGCGGCCAAGAGACCCAGTACTTC. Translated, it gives CASGTSGQETQYF.